One sample yielded the 17 T cell receptor beta chains listed below, sequenced in a study of technical replicates of blood from a few donors. Profiled with immunoSEQ multiplex PCR; TCRdb holds only in-frame clones, not every one. Of some 30,000 clones listed, about 92% were seen once; the top ten hold around 4.1%. Sequencing used PBMCs. The origin of the receptors is a human donor in good health. Some clones in this sample may be carry-over from other donors' samples.

The V and J genes are TRBV7-8 and TRBJ1-4; 7 positions agree with TRBD1. The CDR3 length is 16 residues. CDR1 and CDR2 from the germline V gene are SGHVS and FQNEAQ. V was clipped by 5 bases and J by 3 bases; unmatched bases: 9. In DNA form, the CDR3 reads TGTGCCAGCAGCATAGACAGGGTCGGGGCTAATGAAAAACTGTTTTTT. Translated: CASSIDRVGANEKLFF.

The chain has TRBV4-3 and TRBJ2-7, with D unresolved. Germline V lookup: CDR1 LGHNA, CDR2 YSLEER. The length of the CDR3 is 16 residues. Trimming pared 0 bases from V and 3 bases from J, leaving 15 bases between. In DNA form, the CDR3 reads TGCGCCAGCAGCCAAGATAACCCTACCCTCCTCTACGAGCAGTACTTC. Its protein product is CASSQDNPTLLYEQYF.

The rearrangement uses TRBV2 and TRBJ1-2; 10 positions match TRBD1. In germline, CDR1 is SNHLY, CDR2 FYNNEI. The length of the CDR3 is 13 residues. V lost 9 bases to trimming and J lost 8 bases; unmatched junction nucleotides: 9. CDR3 DNA sequence: TGTGCCAGTAGGATCGGGACAGGGGCCGGCTACACCTTC. This encodes CASRIGTGAGYTF.

V gene TRBV5-1 combines with J gene TRBJ2-5, with D possibly being TRBD2 (5 bases). The length of the CDR3 is 15 residues. The V gene's germline CDR1 is SGHRS and CDR2 YFSETQ. V lost 0 bases and J 5 bases, leaving 14 bases between the germline ends. CDR3 protein: CASSLVGKLQETQYF. CDR3 in DNA: TGCGCCAGCAGCTTGGTCGGGAAGCTTCAGGAGACCCAGTACTTC.

V gene TRBV7-2 combines with J gene TRBJ2-1, with 7 positions matching TRBD2. The CDR3 consists of 15 residues. The V segment lost 2 bases and the J segment 3 bases; nucleotides outside the gene matches: 4. Germline assignment: CDR1 SGHTA and CDR2 FQGNSA. CDR3 nucleotide sequence: TGTGCCAGCAGCTTAACTAGCGTAGTCTACAATGAGCAGTTCTTC. Its translation: CASSLTSVVYNEQFF.

The rearrangement links TRBV19 to TRBJ1-2, with D hard to call. The length of the CDR3 is 12 residues. V lost 5 bases and J 3 bases, leaving 7 bases between the germline ends. From germline, CDR1 is LNHDA and CDR2 SQIVND (reference sequence). The CDR3 reads CASSAEDYGYTF. The CDR3 nucleotides read TGTGCCAGTAGTGCCGAGGACTATGGCTACACCTTC. Supplemented by reference TRBV19 and TRBJ1-2, the full variable domain reads DGGITQSPKYLFRKEGQNVTLSCEQNLNHDAMYWYRQDPGQGLRLIYYSQIVNDFQKGDIAEGYSVSREKKESFPLTVTSAQKNPTAFYLCASSAEDYGYTFGSGTRLTVV.

CDR3 protein: CASSSGTGAFGEQYF. In DNA, the CDR3 is TGTGCCAGCAGTTCGGGGACAGGGGCGTTTGGGGAGCAGTACTTC. The V and J genes are TRBV6-6 and TRBJ2-7; the match to TRBD1 covers 10 bases. V trimming: 4 bases; J trimming: 7 bases; junction bases outside the gene matches: 10. CDR3 length: 15 residues. Germline loops: CDR1 MNHNY, CDR2 SVGAGI (reference sequence).

The chain combines TRBV30 with TRBJ2-1, with 13 bases aligning to TRBD2. The CDR3 extends over 15 amino acids. Germline V gene lookup returns CDR1 GTSNPN and CDR2 SVGIG (reference sequence). V shed 0 bases and J 7 bases; nucleotides not matched to a gene: 3. Here the CDR3 reads CAWSVLAGGGNEQFF. The CDR3 DNA reads TGTGCCTGGAGTGTACTAGCGGGAGGGGGGAATGAGCAGTTCTTC.

The chain recombines TRBV13 with TRBJ1-2, with D possibly being TRBD1 (6 bases). V was shortened by 5 bases and J by 5 bases, with 12 bases between the two germline ends. The CDR3 has 13 residues. CDR1 is PRHDT, CDR2 FYEKMQ, per germline (reference sequence). The CDR3, as DNA: TGTGCCAGCAGCCGATCGGACAGTTATGGCTACACCTTC. Translating gives CASSRSDSYGYTF.

V usage is TRBV2 and J usage is TRBJ1-1, with D hard to call. Trimming removed 4 bases from V and 4 bases from J, with 10 bases in between. The CDR3 totals 13 residues. Germline V CDR1 and CDR2: SNHLY, FYNNEI. This CDR3 is CASSGGLGTEAFF. The CDR3 DNA reads TGTGCCAGCAGTGGCGGACTGGGCACTGAAGCTTTCTTT.

This clone was observed a single time. The rearrangement uses TRBV7-3 and TRBJ2-1; TRBD2 agrees at 10 bases. Germline trimming cut 5 bases from V and 8 bases from J; bases unmatched to any gene: 12. The CDR3 loop spans 16 amino acids. Germline V gene sequence: CDR1 SGHTA, CDR2 FQGTGA. CDR3 coding DNA: TGTGCCAGCAGCCCCTCCCAGCGGGGGGGTTACCATGAGCAGTTCTTC. This translates into CASSPSQRGGYHEQFF.

This chain uses TRBV19 with TRBJ1-2, with TRBD1 identical over 9 bases. V trimming: 3 bases; J trimming: 5 bases; junction bases outside the gene matches: 4. The CDR3 runs 14 residues. CDR1 and CDR2 from the germline V gene are LNHDA and SQIVND (reference sequence). This chain's CDR3 is CASSMGQGLYGYTF. The CDR3, as DNA: TGTGCCAGTAGTATGGGACAGGGACTATATGGCTACACCTTC.

The J gene is TRBJ2-7, the V gene TRBV7-2; 8 bases fit TRBD2. J lost 3 bases, V lost 6 bases, and 7 bases had no gene match. The CDR3 sequence is 14 residues long. Germline V gene data show CDR1 as SGHTA and CDR2 as FQGNSA. DNA for the CDR3: TGTGCCAGCAGGCCGGGGGGGGGCGACTACGAGCAGTACTTC. It specifies CASRPGGGDYEQYF.

This sequence joins TRBV6-6 and TRBJ2-3, with D possibly TRBD1 on 5 matching bases. CDR1 and CDR2 from the germline V gene are MNHNY and SVGAGI (reference sequence). This CDR3 comprises 14 residues. Deletions cut 0 bases from V and 6 bases from J, with 10 bases between. CDR3 region: CASSYSAGSDTQYF. Here the CDR3 DNA reads TGTGCCAGCAGTTACTCCGCAGGGTCCGATACGCAGTATTTT.

The rearrangement joins TRBV6-5 to TRBJ2-7; the match to TRBD1 covers 10 bases. Germline V gene sequence: CDR1 MNHEY, CDR2 SVGAGI. The V gene end was trimmed by 0 bases and the J gene end by 2 bases; junction bases not matched to a gene: 1. The CDR3 has 15 amino acids. The CDR3: CASSYSTGGPYEQYF. The CDR3 DNA follows: TGTGCCAGCAGTTACTCGACAGGGGGCCCCTACGAGCAGTACTTC.

This chain links TRBV2 with TRBJ2-3; unclear D gene. Germline V gene lookup returns CDR1 SNHLY and CDR2 FYNNEI. The CDR3 is made up of 13 amino acids. Between the trimmed V and J ends, which lost 3 bases and 6 bases, there was a span of 10 bases. This CDR3 reads CASSEGRRDTQYF. CDR3 in DNA: TGTGCCAGCAGTGAGGGCCGACGGGATACGCAGTATTTT.

The gene calls are TRBV7-6 and TRBJ1-5; D is possibly TRBD1 (6 bases). Trimming removed 1 base at V and 4 bases at J, with 11 bases between. CDR1 is SGHVS, CDR2 FNYEAQ, per germline. The CDR3 loop spans 15 amino acids. The CDR3 spells CASSLGQAPNQPQHF. The CDR3 coding sequence is TGTGCCAGCAGCTTAGGACAGGCGCCTAATCAGCCCCAGCATTTT.